The source of this T cell receptor (beta chain) is a study of blood T cells in healthy people across ages. Findings and caveats of the study: Estimated diversity across one million T cells was deemed an underestimate.

Next came a second PCR, run for about 7 to 12 cycles, which used a sample-barcoded 5' primer along with a J-beta primer mix. TCRdb reprocessed the 5' RACE reads via MiXCR and lists one record per CDR3 protein. In the table there are approximately 810,000 distinct CDR3 sequences, under 30% of which are singletons. For this clonotype: Its antigen is currently unknown. A read error is possible here, since a much larger clone lies one base away.

The V gene lost 2 bases and the J gene lost 4 bases, with 15 bases spanning the gap. Germline V lookup: CDR1 SEHNR, CDR2 FQNEAQ (reference sequence). The CDR3 spans 15 residues. The rearrangement uses TRBV7-9 and TRBJ2-7, with D possibly matching TRBD2 (6 bases). The receptor comes from an elderly woman in good health. Sequencing was carried out using blood. For the CDR3, the DNA is TGTGCCAGCAGCTTAAGTGGAGGGGAACCATACGAGCAGTACTTC. This encodes CASSLSGGEPYEQYF.